This is a list of T cell receptor beta chains from one sample in a study of PD-L1 blockade in urothelial cancer. Profiled with immunoSEQ multiplex PCR; TCRdb holds only in-frame clones, not every one. The sample lists over 45,000 clones; around 84% were seen once. The material was PBMCs, obtained around atezolizumab (anti-PD-L1) treatment. These receptor sequences come from a man aged 45 to 65 with urothelial cancer. The CDR3 runs from the conserved cysteine through the conserved F or W. Each record gives: D gene, clone size, J gene, V gene, CDR3 DNA, CDR3 protein. A D gene is named only where the DNA matches it firmly. Size values are once, few and many counts, or a class for expanded clones, and some rows have none.

D: -
size: -
J: TRBJ2-7
V: TRBV10-3
DNA: TGTGCCATCAGTGACCTCTGCGAGCAGTACTTC
CDR3: CAISDLCEQYF

D: -
size: -
J: TRBJ1-1
V: TRBV7-9
DNA: TGTGCCAGCAGGGGGGCAGTAAACACTGAAGCTTTCTTT
CDR3: CASRGAVNTEAFF

D: TRBD1
size: once
J: TRBJ1-5
V: TRBV7-9
DNA: TGTGCCAGCAGCTCAGAGGACAGGGGGGCAAAACAGCCCCAGCATTTT
CDR3: CASSSEDRGAKQPQHF

D: -
size: -
J: TRBJ2-7
V: TRBV28
DNA: TGTGCCAGCAGGTTTGGCGGGACCCCGGTTTCCCACGAGCAGTACTTC
CDR3: CASRFGGTPVSHEQYF

D: TRBD2
size: -
J: TRBJ2-1
V: TRBV19
DNA: TGTGCCAGTCGAGGTAGCGGGAGGGCGAATGAGCAGTTCTTC
CDR3: CASRGSGRANEQFF

D: -
size: -
J: TRBJ2-2
V: TRBV5-1
DNA: TGCGCCAGCAGCTTGGTTGGCGGAGCGAACACCGGGGAGCTGTTTTTT
CDR3: CASSLVGGANTGELFF

D: TRBD2
size: few
J: TRBJ2-3
V: TRBV5-1
DNA: TGCGCCAGCAGCCGTACTAGCGGTGGGACAGATACGCAGTATTTT
CDR3: CASSRTSGGTDTQYF

D: TRBD2
size: -
J: TRBJ2-3
V: TRBV7-2
DNA: TGTGCCAGCAGCTTAGGTAGCGGGACCGCCACAGATACGCAGTATTTT
CDR3: CASSLGSGTATDTQYF

D: -
size: few
J: TRBJ2-7
V: TRBV27
DNA: TGTGCCAGCAGTTCCATCAGGGGTTTCCACGAGCAGTACTTC
CDR3: CASSSIRGFHEQYF

D: -
size: -
J: TRBJ2-3
V: TRBV2
DNA: TGTGCCAGCAGTAGACAGTCCCCCTGGGCAGATACGCAGTATTTT
CDR3: CASSRQSPWADTQYF

D: TRBD1
size: -
J: TRBJ1-5
V: TRBV7-2
DNA: TGTGCCAGCAGCCGAGACAGGGGCGATCAGCCCCAGCATTTT
CDR3: CASSRDRGDQPQHF

D: -
size: medium-sized
J: TRBJ1-5
V: TRBV2
DNA: TGTGCCAGCGCGAGACTGAATAGCAATCAGCCCCAGCATTTT
CDR3: CASARLNSNQPQHF

D: TRBD1
size: -
J: TRBJ1-1
V: TRBV6-5
DNA: TGTGCCAGCAGGCCTCCGGGACAGGGGGCGTCTGAAGCTTTCTTT
CDR3: CASRPPGQGASEAFF

D: -
size: -
J: TRBJ2-2
V: TRBV9
DNA: TGTGCCAGCAGCGTATCAGCGACGTACACCGGGGAGCTGTTTTTT
CDR3: CASSVSATYTGELFF

D: -
size: -
J: TRBJ2-1
V: TRBV30
DNA: TGTGCCTGGAGTTCGGACCGGGCTCTAGCGTCAAATGAGCAGTTCTTC
CDR3: CAWSSDRALASNEQFF

D: -
size: -
J: TRBJ2-2
V: TRBV7-6
DNA: TGTGCCAGCAGCTTGGACACACCACAGCTATCCGGGGAGCTGTTTTTT
CDR3: CASSLDTPQLSGELFF

D: -
size: -
J: TRBJ2-5
V: TRBV12-5
DNA: TGTGCTAGTGCCGGGAGTGACGAGACCCAGTACTTC
CDR3: CASAGSDETQYF

D: -
size: -
J: TRBJ1-4
V: TRBV27
DNA: TGTGCCAGCAGTTTTCCCCCCCACTACGTAGCTAATGAAAAACTGTTTTTT
CDR3: CASSFPPHYVANEKLFF

D: TRBD1
size: -
J: TRBJ2-2
V: TRBV18
DNA: TGTGCCAGCACACCGCCTCTCTTGGGACAGACCACCGGGGAGCTGTTTTTT
CDR3: CASTPPLLGQTTGELFF